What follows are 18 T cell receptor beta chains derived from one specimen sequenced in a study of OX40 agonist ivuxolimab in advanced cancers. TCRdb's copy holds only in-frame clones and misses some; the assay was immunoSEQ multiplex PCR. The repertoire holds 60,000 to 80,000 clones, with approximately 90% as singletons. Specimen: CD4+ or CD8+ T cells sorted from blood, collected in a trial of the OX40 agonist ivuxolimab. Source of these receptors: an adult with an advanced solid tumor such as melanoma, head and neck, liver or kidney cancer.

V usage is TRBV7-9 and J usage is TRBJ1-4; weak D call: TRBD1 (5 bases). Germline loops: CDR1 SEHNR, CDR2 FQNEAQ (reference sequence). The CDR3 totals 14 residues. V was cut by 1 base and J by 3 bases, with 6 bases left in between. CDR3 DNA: TGTGCCAGCAGCTTAGGGGGGGCTAATGAAAAACTGTTTTTT. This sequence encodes CASSLGGANEKLFF.

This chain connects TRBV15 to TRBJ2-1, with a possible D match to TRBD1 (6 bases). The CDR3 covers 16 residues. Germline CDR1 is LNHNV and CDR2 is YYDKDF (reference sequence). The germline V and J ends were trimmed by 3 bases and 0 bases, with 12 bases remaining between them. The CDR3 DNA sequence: TGTGCCACCAGCAGGGGGGCGCAGAACTCCTACAATGAGCAGTTCTTC. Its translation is CATSRGAQNSYNEQFF.

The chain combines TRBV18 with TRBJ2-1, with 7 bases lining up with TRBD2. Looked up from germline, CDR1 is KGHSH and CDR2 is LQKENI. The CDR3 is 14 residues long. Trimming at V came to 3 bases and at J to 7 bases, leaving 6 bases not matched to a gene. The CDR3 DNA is TGTGCCAGCTCACCCGACGGACTAGTAAATGAGCAGTTCTTC. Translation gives CASSPDGLVNEQFF.

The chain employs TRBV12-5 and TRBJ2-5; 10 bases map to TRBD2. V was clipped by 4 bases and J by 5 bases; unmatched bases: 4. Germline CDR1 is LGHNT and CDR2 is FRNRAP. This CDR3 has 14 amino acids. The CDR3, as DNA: TGTGCTAGTGGTTGGGGTAGCGGGAGGGAGACCCAGTACTTC. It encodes CASGWGSGRETQYF.

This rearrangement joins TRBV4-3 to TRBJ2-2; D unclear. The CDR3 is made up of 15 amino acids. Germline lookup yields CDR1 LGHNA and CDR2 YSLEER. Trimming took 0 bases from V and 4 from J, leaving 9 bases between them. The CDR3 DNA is TGCGCCAGCAGCCAAGATTTAACAGTCACCGGGGAGCTGTTTTTT. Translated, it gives CASSQDLTVTGELFF.

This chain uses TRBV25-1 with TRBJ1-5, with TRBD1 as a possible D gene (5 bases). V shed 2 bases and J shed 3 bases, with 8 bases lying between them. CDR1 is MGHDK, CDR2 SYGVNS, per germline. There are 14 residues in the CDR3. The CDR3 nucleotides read TGTGCCAGCAGTGAAACCAGGGACAATCAGCCCCAGCATTTT. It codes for CASSETRDNQPQHF.

CDR3 in amino acids: CASSPTSGSQETQYF. CDR3 in DNA: TGTGCCAGCAGTCCAACTAGCGGGAGTCAAGAGACCCAGTACTTC. The rearrangement joins TRBV27 to TRBJ2-5, with 11 bases lining up with TRBD2. Trimming took 5 bases from V and 2 from J; bases not matched to a gene: 4. The CDR3 is 15 residues long. CDR1 MNHEY and CDR2 SMNVEV come from the germline V gene (reference sequence).

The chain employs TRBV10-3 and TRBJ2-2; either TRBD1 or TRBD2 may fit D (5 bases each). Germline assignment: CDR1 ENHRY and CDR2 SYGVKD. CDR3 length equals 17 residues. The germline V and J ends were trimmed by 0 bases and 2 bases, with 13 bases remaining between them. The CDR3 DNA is TGTGCCATCAGTGAGTCATCCGGGACGGCCAACACCGGGGAGCTGTTTTTT. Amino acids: CAISESSGTANTGELFF.

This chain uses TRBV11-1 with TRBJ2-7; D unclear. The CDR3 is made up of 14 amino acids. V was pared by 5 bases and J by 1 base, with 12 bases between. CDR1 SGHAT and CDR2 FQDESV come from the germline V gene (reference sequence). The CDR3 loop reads CASSPSSASYEQYF. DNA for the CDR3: TGTGCCAGCAGCCCCTCCAGCGCGTCCTACGAGCAGTACTTC.

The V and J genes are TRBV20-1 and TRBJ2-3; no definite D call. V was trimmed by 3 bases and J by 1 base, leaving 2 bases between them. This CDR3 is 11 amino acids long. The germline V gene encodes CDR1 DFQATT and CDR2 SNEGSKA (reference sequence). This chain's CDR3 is CSASGTDTQYF. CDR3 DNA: TGCAGTGCTAGCGGCACAGATACGCAGTATTTT.

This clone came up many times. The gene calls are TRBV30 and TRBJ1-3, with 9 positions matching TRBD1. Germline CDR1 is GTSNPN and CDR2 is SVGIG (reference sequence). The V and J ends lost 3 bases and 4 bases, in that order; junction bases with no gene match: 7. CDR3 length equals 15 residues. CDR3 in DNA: TGTGCCTGGAGGGGACAGGGTGTAGGGGGAAACACCATATATTTT. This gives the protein CAWRGQGVGGNTIYF.

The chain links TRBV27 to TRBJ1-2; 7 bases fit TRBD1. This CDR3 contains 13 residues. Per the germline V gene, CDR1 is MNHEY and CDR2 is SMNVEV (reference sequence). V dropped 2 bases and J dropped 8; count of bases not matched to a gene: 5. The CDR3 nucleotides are TGTGCCAGCAGTTTAATACAGGGGAAAGGCTACACCTTC. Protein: CASSLIQGKGYTF.

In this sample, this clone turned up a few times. The CDR3 DNA sequence: TGTGCTAGTGGTTTGGTCCCCGGAGTTTACGAGCAGTACTTC. Residues: CASGLVPGVYEQYF. The J gene is TRBJ2-7, the V gene TRBV12-5, with D unclear. V lost 0 bases to trimming and J lost 4 bases, with 10 bases between them. The length of the CDR3 is 14 residues. Germline loops: CDR1 LGHNT, CDR2 FRNRAP.

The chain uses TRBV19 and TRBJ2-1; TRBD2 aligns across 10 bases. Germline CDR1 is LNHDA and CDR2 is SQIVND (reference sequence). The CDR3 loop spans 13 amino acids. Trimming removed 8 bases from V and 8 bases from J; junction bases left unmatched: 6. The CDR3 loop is CASEAAGGYEQFF. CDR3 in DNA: TGTGCCAGTGAAGCAGCGGGAGGGTATGAGCAGTTCTTC.

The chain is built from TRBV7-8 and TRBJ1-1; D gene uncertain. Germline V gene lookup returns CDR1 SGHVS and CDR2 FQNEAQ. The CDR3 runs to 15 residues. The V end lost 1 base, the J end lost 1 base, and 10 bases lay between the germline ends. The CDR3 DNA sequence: TGTGCCAGCAGCTTAGGTCAGGTATCGAACACTGAAGCTTTCTTT. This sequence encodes CASSLGQVSNTEAFF.

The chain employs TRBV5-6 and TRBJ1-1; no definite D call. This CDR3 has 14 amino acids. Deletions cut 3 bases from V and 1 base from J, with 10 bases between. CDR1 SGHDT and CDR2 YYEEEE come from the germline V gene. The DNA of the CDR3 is TGTGCCAGCAGCTGGGGAGACTGGAACACTGAAGCTTTCTTT. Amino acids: CASSWGDWNTEAFF.

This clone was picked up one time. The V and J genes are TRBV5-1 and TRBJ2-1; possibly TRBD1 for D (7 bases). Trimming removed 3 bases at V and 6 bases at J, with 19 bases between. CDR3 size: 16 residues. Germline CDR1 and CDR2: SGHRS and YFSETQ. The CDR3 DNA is TGCGCCAGCAGCTCGCAGACAGGGATCGGGGGCAATGAGCAGTTCTTC. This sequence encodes CASSSQTGIGGNEQFF.

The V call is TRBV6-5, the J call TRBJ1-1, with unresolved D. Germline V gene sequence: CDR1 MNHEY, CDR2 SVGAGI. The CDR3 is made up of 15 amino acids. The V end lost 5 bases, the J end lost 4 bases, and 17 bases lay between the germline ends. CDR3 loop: CASSRAQPQSTEAFF. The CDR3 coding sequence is TGTGCCAGCAGTAGGGCTCAGCCCCAGAGCACTGAAGCTTTCTTT.